This entry describes one T cell receptor (beta chain). This entry comes from a study of T-cell memory formation after mild COVID-19. Overall study context: The TCR clusters were mostly specific to one donor.

Barcoded TCR alpha and TCR beta cDNA libraries with UMIs came from 5'RACE using constant-segment primers. TCRdb used MiXCR to reprocess the 5' RACE reads, holding one entry per CDR3 protein. The sample contains roughly 450,000 distinct CDR3 sequences, 15% to 20% of which appear only once. This TCR came from an adult woman who had mild COVID-19 (a few samples of this study predate the infection). Cell type and time point are not known. The source material was PBMCs or a T cell subset sorted from them (not recorded which).

The CDR3 is CATSKTGGSYEQYF. The CDR3 DNA reads TGTGCCACCAGCAAGACAGGGGGTTCCTACGAGCAGTACTTC. This chain uses TRBV15 with TRBJ2-7, with 9 bases aligning to TRBD1. The V and J ends lost 4 bases and 1 base, in that order; junction bases with no gene match: 2. Germline V gene sequence: CDR1 LNHNV, CDR2 YYDKDF (reference sequence). This CDR3 spans 14 amino acids.